This TCR beta chain was obtained from a study of blood T cell repertoires in COVID-19. On the study more broadly: The study drew acute and convalescent COVID-19 samples from the United States, Italy and Spain. PBMCs, B-cell-depleted T cells, or T cells were the source of the cDNA or gDNA that made up the material.

Unmatched junction bases numbered 15, after V lost 4 bases and J lost 6 bases. Per the germline V gene, CDR1 is MDHEN and CDR2 is SYDVKM. The CDR3 runs 19 residues. In the authors' methods: Estimates of nucleated cell counts were drawn from the amplification of reference gene primers. Method: immunoSEQ multiplex PCR; TCRdb's copy keeps in-frame clones and lacks some. Clone size and V and J calls were adopted from that table, with D and trimming inferred from the DNA. Of 40,000 or so clones listed, 85% are singletons. Sequenced input: peripheral blood. The source of this sequence is a man aged 45-65 years with active COVID-19. V gene TRBV28 combines with J gene TRBJ2-7, with TRBD2 matching 16 bases. The CDR3 reads CASSSGLAGGPYIVAEQYF. The CDR3 DNA follows: TGTGCCAGCAGTTCGGGACTAGCGGGAGGGCCTTACATCGTTGCCGAGCAGTACTTC. The full variable domain, completed using reference TRBV28 and TRBJ2-7, is DVKVTQSSRYLVKRTGEKVFLECVQDMDHENMFWYRQDPGLGLRLIYFSYDVKMKEKGDIPEGYSVSREKKERFSLILESASTNQTSMYLCASSSGLAGGPYIVAEQYFGPGTRLTVT.